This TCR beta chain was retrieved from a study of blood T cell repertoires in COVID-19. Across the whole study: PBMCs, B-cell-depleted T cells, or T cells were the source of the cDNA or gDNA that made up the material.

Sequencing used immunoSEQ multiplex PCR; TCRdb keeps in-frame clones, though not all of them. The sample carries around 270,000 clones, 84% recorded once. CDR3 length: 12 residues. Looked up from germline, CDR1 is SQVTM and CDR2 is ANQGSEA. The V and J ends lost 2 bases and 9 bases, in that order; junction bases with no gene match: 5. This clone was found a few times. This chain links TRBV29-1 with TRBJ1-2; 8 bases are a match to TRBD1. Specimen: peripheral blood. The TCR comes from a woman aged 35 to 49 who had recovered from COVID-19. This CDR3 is CSVERQGLSYTF. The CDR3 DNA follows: TGCAGCGTTGAAAGACAGGGGCTGAGCTACACCTTC.